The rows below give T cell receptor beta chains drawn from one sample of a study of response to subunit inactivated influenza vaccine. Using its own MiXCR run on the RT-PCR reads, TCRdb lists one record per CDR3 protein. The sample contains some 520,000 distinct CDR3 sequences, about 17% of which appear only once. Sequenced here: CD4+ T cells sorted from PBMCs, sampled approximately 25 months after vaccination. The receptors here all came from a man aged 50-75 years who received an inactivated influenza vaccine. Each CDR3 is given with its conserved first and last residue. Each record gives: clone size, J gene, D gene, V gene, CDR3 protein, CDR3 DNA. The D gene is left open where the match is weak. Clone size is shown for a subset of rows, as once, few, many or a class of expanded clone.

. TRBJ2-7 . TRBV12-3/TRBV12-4 CASSFSDLIPEQYF TGTGCCAGCAGTTTCAGTGACTTGATCCCCGAGCAGTACTTC
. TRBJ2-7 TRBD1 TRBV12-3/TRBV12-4 CASSLGPDREQYF TGTGCCAGCAGTTTAGGGCCGGACAGGGAGCAGTACTTC
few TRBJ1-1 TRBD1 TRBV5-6 CASSLSVAATGGIGGAFF TGTGCCAGCAGCTTGTCCGTAGCGGCGACAGGGGGAATAGGAGGAGCTTTCTTT
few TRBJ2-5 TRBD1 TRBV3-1 CASSPSPGQGRETQYF TGTGCCAGCAGCCCCAGTCCGGGACAGGGGAGGGAGACCCAGTACTTC
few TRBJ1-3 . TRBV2 CASSEGFAGTGNTIYF TGTGCCAGCAGTGAGGGGTTTGCAGGGACTGGAAACACCATATATTTT
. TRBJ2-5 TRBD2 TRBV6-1 CASSPGAGGAVETQYF TGTGCCAGCTCCCCCGGCGCCGGGGGGGCGGTGGAGACCCAGTACTTC
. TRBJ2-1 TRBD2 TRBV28 CASKLGGSSYNEQFF TGTGCCAGTAAATTGGGCGGGAGCTCCTACAATGAGCAGTTCTTC
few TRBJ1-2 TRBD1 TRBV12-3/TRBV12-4 CASSLQTGMYTF TGTGCCAGCAGTTTACAGACAGGGATGTACACCTTC
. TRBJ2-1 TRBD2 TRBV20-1 CSAETLAGNNEQFF TGCAGTGCTGAGACGCTAGCGGGGAACAATGAGCAGTTCTTC
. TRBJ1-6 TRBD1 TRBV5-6 CASSTNRGDSPLHF TGTGCCAGCAGCACCAACAGGGGGGATTCACCCCTCCACTTT
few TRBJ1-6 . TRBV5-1 CASSLAGSAYNSPLHF TGCGCCAGCAGCTTGGCGGGATCCGCCTATAATTCACCCCTCCACTTT
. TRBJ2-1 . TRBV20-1 CSARDLGGSWYNEQFF TGCAGTGCTAGAGATCTGGGGGGCTCGTGGTACAATGAGCAGTTCTTC
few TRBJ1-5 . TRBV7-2 CASSRGSLGNQPQHF TGTGCCAGCAGCCGAGGGAGCTTGGGCAATCAGCCCCAGCATTTT
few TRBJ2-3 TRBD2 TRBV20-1 CSVWTSGRNQNTDTQYF TGCAGTGTCTGGACTAGCGGGAGAAACCAAAACACAGATACGCAGTATTTT
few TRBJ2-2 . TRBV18 CASSRPTENTGELFF TGTGCCAGCTCCCGGCCTACAGAGAACACCGGGGAGCTGTTTTTT
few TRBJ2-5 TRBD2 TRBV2 CASTIPGLAGETQYF TGTGCCAGCACTATCCCCGGACTAGCGGGGGAGACCCAGTACTTC
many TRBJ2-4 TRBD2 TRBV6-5 CASSYSGGLAGRNIQYF TGTGCCAGCAGTTACTCGGGTGGACTAGCGGGACGAAACATTCAGTACTTC
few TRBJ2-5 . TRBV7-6 CASSPKPRGETQYF TGTGCCAGCAGCCCAAAGCCCCGGGGAGAGACCCAGTACTTC
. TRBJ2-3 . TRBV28 CASSLWQLSTDTQYF TGTGCCAGCAGTTTATGGCAGCTAAGCACAGATACGCAGTATTTT
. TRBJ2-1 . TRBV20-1 CSARDLPRSLRNEQFF TGCAGTGCTAGAGATCTCCCGAGGTCCCTACGCAATGAGCAGTTCTTC
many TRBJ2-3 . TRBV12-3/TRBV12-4 CASSFAANTQYF TGTGCCAGCAGTTTCGCGGCTAATACGCAGTATTTT
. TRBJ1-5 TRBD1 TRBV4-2 CASSHDRGPQPQHF TGTGCCAGCAGCCATGACAGGGGGCCTCAGCCCCAGCATTTT
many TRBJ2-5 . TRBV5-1 CASSLAEGIQETQYF TGCGCCAGCAGCTTGGCCGAAGGGATCCAAGAGACCCAGTACTTC
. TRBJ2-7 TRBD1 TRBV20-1 CSARDVGDSLYEQYF TGCAGTGCTAGAGATGTCGGGGACAGCCTCTACGAGCAGTACTTC
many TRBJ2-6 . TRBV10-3 CAIQVSSGANVLTF TGTGCCATCCAGGTTAGCTCTGGGGCCAACGTCCTGACTTTC
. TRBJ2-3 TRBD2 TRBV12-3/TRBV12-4 CASNRGEADTQYF TGTGCCAGCAACCGGGGGGAGGCAGATACGCAGTATTTT
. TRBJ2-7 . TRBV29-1 CSVGDTLEQYF TGCAGCGTGGGGGACACCCTCGAGCAGTACTTC
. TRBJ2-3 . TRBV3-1 CASSQDFEGWDTQYF TGTGCCAGCAGCCAAGATTTTGAAGGGTGGGATACGCAGTATTTT
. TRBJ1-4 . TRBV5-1 CASSSSGGSNEKLFF TGCGCCAGCAGCTCTAGCGGGGGCTCTAATGAAAAACTGTTTTTT
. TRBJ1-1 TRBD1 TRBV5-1 CASSITGGRREAFF TGCGCCAGCAGCATAACAGGGGGCCGACGCGAAGCTTTCTTT
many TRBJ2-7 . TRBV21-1 CASSNLSQGEQYF TGTGCCAGCAGCAATCTATCCCAGGGAGAGCAGTACTTC
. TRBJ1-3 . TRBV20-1 CSAPIPGSGNTIYF TGCAGTGCTCCGATTCCGGGCTCTGGAAACACCATATATTTT
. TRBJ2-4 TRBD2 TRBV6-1 CASAPGGGGIQYF TGTGCCAGCGCCCCGGGGGGGGGTGGCATTCAGTACTTC
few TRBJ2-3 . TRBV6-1 CASRSVGDTQYF TGTGCCAGCAGATCGGTTGGAGATACGCAGTATTTT
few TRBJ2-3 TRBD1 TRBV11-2 CASSRTGERGDTQYF TGTGCCAGCAGCCGGACAGGGGAGCGTGGTGATACGCAGTATTTT
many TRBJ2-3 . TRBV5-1 CASSLEGRSTDTQYF TGCGCCAGCAGCTTGGAAGGGAGATCCACAGATACGCAGTATTTT
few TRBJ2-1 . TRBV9 CVSSALGLGQANEQFF TGTGTCAGCAGCGCATTAGGCTTGGGACAAGCCAATGAGCAGTTCTTC
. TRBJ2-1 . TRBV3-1 CASSQGTLPSYNEQFF TGTGCCAGCAGCCAAGGAACCTTACCCTCCTACAATGAGCAGTTCTTC
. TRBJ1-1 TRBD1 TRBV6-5 CASSYSGQVLSNTEAFF TGTGCCAGCAGTTACTCCGGACAGGTACTCTCAAACACTGAAGCTTTCTTT
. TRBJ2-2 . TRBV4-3 CASSQDTSARTGELFF TGCGCCAGCAGCCAAGATACCAGCGCGCGCACCGGGGAGCTGTTTTTT
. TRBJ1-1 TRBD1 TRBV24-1 CATSEIQGGPTFF TGTGCCACCAGTGAGATACAGGGGGGACCCACCTTCTTT
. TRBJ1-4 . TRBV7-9 CASSLAGSEKLFF TGTGCCAGCAGCTTAGCCGGGAGTGAAAAACTGTTTTTT
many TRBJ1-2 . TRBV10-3 CAISESSGTNYGYTF TGTGCCATCAGTGAGTCGAGTGGCACTAACTATGGCTACACCTTC
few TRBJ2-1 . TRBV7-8 CASSLEGTAPYNEQFF TGTGCCAGCAGCTTAGAAGGGACGGCCCCCTACAATGAGCAGTTCTTC
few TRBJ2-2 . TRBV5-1 CASSRTPHGGTGELFF TGCGCCAGCAGCCGAACGCCCCATGGGGGGACCGGGGAGCTGTTTTTT
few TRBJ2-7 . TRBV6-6 CASQDSLTYEQYF TGTGCCAGCCAGGACAGCTTGACCTACGAGCAGTACTTC
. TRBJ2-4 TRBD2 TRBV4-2 CASSQFTSGTAKNIQYF TGTGCCAGCAGCCAATTTACTAGCGGGACAGCCAAAAACATTCAGTACTTC
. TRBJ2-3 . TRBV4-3 CASSQEHPGRHTQYF TGCGCCAGCAGCCAAGAACATCCGGGTCGCCATACGCAGTATTTT
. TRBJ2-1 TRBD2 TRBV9 CASSVEALAGALQDNEQFF TGTGCCAGCAGCGTAGAGGCCCTAGCGGGGGCCCTTCAAGACAATGAGCAGTTCTTC
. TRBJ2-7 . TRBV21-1 CASSPLGDRGSYEQYF TGTGCCAGCAGCCCCCTGGGGGACAGGGGCTCCTACGAGCAGTACTTC
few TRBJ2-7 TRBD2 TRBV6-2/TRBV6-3 CASRPSGLSYEQYF TGTGCCAGCAGGCCTAGCGGTTTATCCTACGAGCAGTACTTC
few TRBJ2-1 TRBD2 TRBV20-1 CSGLAGGVEQFF TGCAGTGGGCTAGCGGGAGGTGTGGAGCAGTTCTTC
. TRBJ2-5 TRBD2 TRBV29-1 CRVGRLAGARETQYF TGCAGAGTCGGCCGACTAGCGGGAGCGAGAGAGACCCAGTACTTC
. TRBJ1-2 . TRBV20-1 CSARDDGGYGYTF TGCAGTGCTAGAGACGACGGAGGCTATGGCTACACCTTC
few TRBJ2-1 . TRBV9 CASSVGFFHEQFF TGTGCCAGCAGCGTAGGTTTCTTCCATGAGCAGTTCTTC
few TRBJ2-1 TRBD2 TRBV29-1 CSVVVGLHHNEQFF TGCAGCGTGGTGGTGGGACTACACCACAATGAGCAGTTCTTC
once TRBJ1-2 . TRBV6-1 CASSREESYGYTF TGTGCCAGCAGTCGTGAAGAATCCTATGGCTACACCTTC